This TCR beta chain was identified during a study of chemoradiotherapy in HPV16-positive cancers. Deletions cut 6 bases from V and 7 bases from J, with 22 bases between. Germline V gives CDR1 LNHDA, CDR2 SQIVND (reference sequence). The CDR3 has 16 amino acids. Sequencing used immunoSEQ multiplex PCR; TCRdb keeps in-frame clones, though not all of them. The sample has about 32,000 clones, 89% seen once; the top ten hold approximately 2.8%. V gene TRBV19 combines with J gene TRBJ1-5; D is possibly TRBD1 (6 bases). Specimen: blood, collected from a patient who underwent chemoradiotherapy. The receptor was derived from a human donor with HPV-associated anogenital cancer. The CDR3 spells CASSLDRGGAEQPQHF. CDR3 nucleotides: TGTGCCAGTAGCCTAGATCGAGGGGGGGCAGAGCAGCCCCAGCATTTT.